A selection of T cell receptor beta chains follows, all from one sample in a study of cytomegalovirus exposure and HLA in healthy donors. Profiled with immunoSEQ multiplex PCR; TCRdb holds only in-frame clones, not every one. The sample lists approximately 59,000 clones, 93% seen once, with more than 1.5% in the top ten. Material: PBMCs. These receptors originate from a woman aged 18-30 years in good health and CMV-seropositive. Both conserved end residues are part of each CDR3. Fields, in order: V gene, J gene, D gene, clone size, CDR3 protein, CDR3 DNA. A D gene is named only where the DNA matches it firmly. For some rows the clone size is stated as once, few or many, or as a class when expanded; others skip it.

>TRBV5-5|TRBJ1-1|NA|NA
CASSLVRGVVTEAFF
TGTGCCAGCAGCTTGGTTCGGGGGGTTGTCACTGAAGCTTTCTTT
>TRBV29-1|TRBJ1-2|TRBD1|NA
CSANPNPGQTVNGYTF
TGCAGCGCGAACCCCAACCCGGGACAGACTGTTAATGGCTACACCTTC
>TRBV28|TRBJ1-2|NA|NA
CASTLGSYGYTF
TGTGCCAGTACCCTAGGTAGCTATGGCTACACCTTC
>TRBV2|TRBJ2-2|TRBD2|NA
CASSLWGTSGGQNTGELFF
TGTGCCAGCAGTCTGTGGGGGACTAGCGGGGGTCAGAACACCGGGGAGCTGTTTTTT
>TRBV7-2|TRBJ2-2|NA|NA
CASSWTENTGELFF
TGTGCCAGCAGCTGGACAGAGAACACCGGGGAGCTGTTTTTT
>TRBV28|TRBJ2-3|NA|NA
CASSTSSAGAGTDTQYF
TGTGCCAGCAGTACGAGTAGTGCGGGGGCCGGAACAGATACGCAGTATTTT
>TRBV29-1|TRBJ1-1|TRBD1|NA
CSVEDGQGARDTEAFF
TGCAGCGTTGAAGATGGACAGGGGGCGCGGGACACTGAAGCTTTCTTT
>TRBV9|TRBJ1-1|NA|NA
CASSVTNRGEAFF
TGTGCCAGCAGCGTAACAAACCGAGGTGAAGCTTTCTTT
>TRBV27|TRBJ1-5|NA|NA
CASSLREGRQPQHF
TGTGCCAGCAGTTTACGGGAGGGGAGGCAGCCCCAGCATTTT
>TRBV30|TRBJ1-2|NA|once
CAWSAGGEESGGYTF
TGTGCCTGGAGTGCCGGGGGGGAAGAATCCGGTGGCTACACCTTC